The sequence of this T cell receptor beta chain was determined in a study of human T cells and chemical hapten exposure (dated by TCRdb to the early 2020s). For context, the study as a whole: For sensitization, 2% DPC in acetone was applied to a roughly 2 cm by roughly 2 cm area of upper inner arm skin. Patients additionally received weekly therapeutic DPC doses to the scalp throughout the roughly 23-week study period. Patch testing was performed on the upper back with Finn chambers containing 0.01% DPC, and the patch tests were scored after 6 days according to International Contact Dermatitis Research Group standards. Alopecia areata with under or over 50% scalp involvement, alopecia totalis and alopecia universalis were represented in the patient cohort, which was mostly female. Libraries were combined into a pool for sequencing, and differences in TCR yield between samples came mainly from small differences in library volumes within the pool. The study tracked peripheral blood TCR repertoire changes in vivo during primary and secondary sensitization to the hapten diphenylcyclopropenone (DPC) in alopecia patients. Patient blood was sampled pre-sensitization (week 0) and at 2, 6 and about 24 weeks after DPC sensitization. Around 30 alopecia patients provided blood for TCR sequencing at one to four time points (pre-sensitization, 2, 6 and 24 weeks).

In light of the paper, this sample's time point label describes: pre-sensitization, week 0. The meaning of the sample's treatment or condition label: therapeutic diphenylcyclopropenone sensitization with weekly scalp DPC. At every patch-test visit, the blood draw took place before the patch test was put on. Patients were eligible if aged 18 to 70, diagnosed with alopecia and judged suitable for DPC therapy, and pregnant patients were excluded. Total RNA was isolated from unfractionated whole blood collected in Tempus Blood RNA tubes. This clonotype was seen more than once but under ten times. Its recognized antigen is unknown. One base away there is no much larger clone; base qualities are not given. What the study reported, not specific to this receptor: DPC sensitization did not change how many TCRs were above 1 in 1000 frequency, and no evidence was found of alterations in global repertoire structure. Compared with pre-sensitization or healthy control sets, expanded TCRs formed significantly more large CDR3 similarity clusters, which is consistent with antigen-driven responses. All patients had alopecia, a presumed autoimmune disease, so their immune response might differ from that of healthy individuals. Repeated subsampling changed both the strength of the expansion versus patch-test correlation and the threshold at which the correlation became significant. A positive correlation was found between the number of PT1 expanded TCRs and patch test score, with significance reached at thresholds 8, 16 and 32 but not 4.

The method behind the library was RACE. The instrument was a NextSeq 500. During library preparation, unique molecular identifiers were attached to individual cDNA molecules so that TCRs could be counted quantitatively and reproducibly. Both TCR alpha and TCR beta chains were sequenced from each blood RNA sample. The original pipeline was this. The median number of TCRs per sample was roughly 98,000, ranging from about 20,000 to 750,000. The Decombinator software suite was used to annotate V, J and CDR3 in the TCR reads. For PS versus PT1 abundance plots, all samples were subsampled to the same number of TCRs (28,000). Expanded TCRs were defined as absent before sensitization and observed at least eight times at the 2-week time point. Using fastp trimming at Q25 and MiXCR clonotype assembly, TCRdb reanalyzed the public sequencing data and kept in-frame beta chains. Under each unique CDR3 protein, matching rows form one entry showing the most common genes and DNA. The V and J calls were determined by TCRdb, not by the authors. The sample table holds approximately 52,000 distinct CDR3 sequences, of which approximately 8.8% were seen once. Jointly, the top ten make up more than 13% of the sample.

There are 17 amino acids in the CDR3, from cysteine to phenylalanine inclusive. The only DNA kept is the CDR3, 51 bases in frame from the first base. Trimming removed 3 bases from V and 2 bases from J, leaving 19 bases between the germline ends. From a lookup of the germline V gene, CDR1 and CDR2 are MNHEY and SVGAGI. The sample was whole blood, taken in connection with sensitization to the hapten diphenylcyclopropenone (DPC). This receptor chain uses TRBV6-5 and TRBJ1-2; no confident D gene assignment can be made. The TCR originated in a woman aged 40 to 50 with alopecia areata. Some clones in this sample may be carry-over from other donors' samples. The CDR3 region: CASSYLAGTTPNYGYTF. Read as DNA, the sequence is TGTGCCAGCAGTTATTTGGCAGGAACAACGCCCAACTATGGCTACACCTTC.